This passage covers 24 T cell receptor beta chains from one sample sequenced in a study of blood T cell repertoires in COVID-19. The data were produced by immunoSEQ multiplex PCR, yet TCRdb's version contains in-frame clones alone and is incomplete. Counted here are 150,000 to 200,000 clones, approximately 91% occurring once; the ten biggest clones make up roughly 2.2%. The sequencing input was peripheral blood. The receptors come from a man in his 70s with active or convalescent COVID-19.

The chain links TRBV5-1 to TRBJ2-5; D might be TRBD2 (7 bases). The V gene lost 2 bases and the J gene lost 5 bases, with 10 bases spanning the gap. Germline CDR1 and CDR2: SGHRS and YFSETQ. CDR3 length: 13 residues. Here the CDR3 reads CASSFEGGETQYF. The CDR3 coding sequence is TGCGCCAGCAGCTTCGAGGGGGGGGAGACCCAGTACTTC.

The rearrangement uses TRBV19 and TRBJ1-2; D unresolved. The CDR3 loop spans 13 amino acids. Germline CDR1 reads LNHDA; CDR2 reads SQIVND (reference sequence). V was cut by 7 bases and J by 3 bases, with 12 bases left in between. CDR3 nucleotide sequence: TGTGCCAGTACCATGATCGGGGACTATGGCTACACCTTC. As protein: CASTMIGDYGYTF. The variable domain in full, with the rest retrieved from reference TRBV19 and TRBJ1-2, is DGGITQSPKYLFRKEGQNVTLSCEQNLNHDAMYWYRQDPGQGLRLIYYSQIVNDFQKGDIAEGYSVSREKKESFPLTVTSAQKNPTAFYLCASTMIGDYGYTFGSGTRLTVV.

The V and J genes are TRBV14 and TRBJ1-2; 9 bases align to TRBD1. Germline V lookup: CDR1 SGHDN, CDR2 FVKESK. Trimming took 1 base from V and 4 from J; bases not matched to a gene: 16. The CDR3 has 19 residues. For the CDR3, the DNA is TGTGCCAGCAGCCAAGTGGTCGGGACAGGGCGTGTGGGGTTCTATGGCTACACCTTC. Its translation is CASSQVVGTGRVGFYGYTF.

This chain connects TRBV7-2 to TRBJ2-2, with 8 bases that match TRBD1. CDR3 length: 16 amino acids. J lost 4 bases, V lost 5 bases, and 9 bases had no gene match. Germline CDR1 is SGHTA and CDR2 is FQGNSA. The CDR3 DNA is TGTGCCAGCAGCCTTCGACAGGGGCCGTCCACCGGGGAGCTGTTTTTT. Protein sequence: CASSLRQGPSTGELFF. Variable domain in full (rest from reference TRBV7-2 and TRBJ2-2): GAGVSQSPSNKVTEKGKDVELRCDPISGHTALYWYRQSLGQGLEFLIYFQGNSAPDKSGLPSDRFSAERTGGSVSTLTIQRTQQEDSAVYLCASSLRQGPSTGELFFGEGSRLTVL.

CDR3 nucleotides: TGTGCCAGCTCCACCACGGGGGGGGCGACCCAGTACTTC. Translating it yields CASSTTGGATQYF. This chain links TRBV18 with TRBJ2-5, with 8 nucleotides matching TRBD2. CDR1 is KGHSH, CDR2 LQKENI, per germline. This CDR3 spans 13 amino acids. The V segment lost 6 bases and the J segment 7 bases; nucleotides outside the gene matches: 7.

The chain carries TRBV6-5 and TRBJ2-7; the D gene is possibly TRBD1 (6 bases). The CDR3 length is 16 residues. Germline lookup yields CDR1 MNHEY and CDR2 SVGAGI. Trimming took 2 bases from V and 0 from J, leaving 14 bases between them. CDR3 DNA: TGTGCCAGCAGTTACATAAACAGGGAAAGCTCCTACGAGCAGTACTTC. Translated: CASSYINRESSYEQYF.

The chain uses TRBV5-1 and TRBJ2-7; 8 bases map to TRBD2. CDR1 is SGHRS, CDR2 YFSETQ, per germline. The V gene end was trimmed by 2 bases and the J gene end by 2 bases; junction bases not matched to a gene: 9. This CDR3 region has 16 residues. The CDR3 DNA sequence: TGCGCCAGCAGCTTATCCGGGACTAGGAGTCCCTACGAGCAGTACTTC. This translates into CASSLSGTRSPYEQYF.

The chain joins TRBV7-9 to TRBJ1-4, with 9 bases identical to TRBD1. J lost 8 bases, V lost 5 bases, and 6 bases had no gene match. Germline V lookup: CDR1 SEHNR, CDR2 FQNEAQ (reference sequence). The CDR3 sequence is 14 residues long. The CDR3 DNA reads TGTGCCAGCAGCCAGGGACAGGGAGGCGAAAAACTGTTTTTT. Amino acid sequence: CASSQGQGGEKLFF.

The CDR3 DNA sequence: TGTGCCAGCAGTGGAAGGGGTTGGTCCTACAATGAGCAGTTCTTC. Translated, it gives CASSGRGWSYNEQFF. The chain recombines TRBV28 with TRBJ2-1; a weak D match, TRBD1 (5 bases). Germline V gives CDR1 MDHEN, CDR2 SYDVKM. With 5 bases removed from V and 1 base from J, the gap between germline ends came to 12 bases. CDR3 size: 15 residues.

The V and J genes are TRBV9 and TRBJ2-7; 8 nucleotides line up with TRBD2. The germline V gene encodes CDR1 SGDLS and CDR2 YYNGEE. The CDR3 has 15 residues. Trimming removed 0 bases from V and 6 bases from J; junction bases left unmatched: 8. The CDR3 region is CASSVAAGGNPEQYF. The CDR3 DNA sequence: TGTGCCAGCAGCGTAGCTGCGGGGGGCAATCCCGAGCAGTACTTC. Based on the CDR3 plus reference TRBV9 and TRBJ2-7, the full variable domain is DSGVTQTPKHLITATGQRVTLRCSPRSGDLSVYWYQQSLDQGLQFLIQYYNGEERAKGNILERFSAQQFPDLHSELNLSSLELGDSALYFCASSVAAGGNPEQYFGPGTRLTVT.

The rearrangement uses TRBV4-1 and TRBJ2-7; 10 bases fit TRBD2. The V gene end was trimmed by 0 bases and the J gene end by 6 bases; junction bases not matched to a gene: 5. The CDR3 has 15 residues. Germline V gives CDR1 MGHRA, CDR2 YSYEKL. The DNA of the CDR3 is TGCGCCAGCAGCCAAGATCGGCTAGCGGGAGTCGAGCAGTACTTC. It yields the protein CASSQDRLAGVEQYF.

The CDR3 reads CASSIAGSLGTEAFF. The CDR3 bases are TGTGCCAGTAGTATAGCAGGATCCCTCGGCACTGAAGCTTTCTTT. The chain joins TRBV19 to TRBJ1-1; D is ambiguous. V dropped 1 base and J dropped 4 bases, with 13 bases sitting between them. The CDR3 totals 15 residues. Germline V lookup: CDR1 LNHDA, CDR2 SQIVND (reference sequence).

The V gene is TRBV7-2, the J gene TRBJ2-1; 9 bases are a match to TRBD2. Germline V gene lookup returns CDR1 SGHTA and CDR2 FQGNSA. J lost 5 bases, V lost 5 bases, and 10 bases had no gene match. The CDR3 consists of 16 residues. CDR3 amino acids: CASSQTAAGGNNEQFF. In DNA, the CDR3 is TGTGCCAGCAGCCAAACAGCAGCGGGGGGAAACAATGAGCAGTTCTTC.

The chain combines TRBV7-9 with TRBJ2-7; 9 bases map to TRBD1. With V trimmed by 4 bases and J by 4 bases, 5 bases remained unmatched. The CDR3 is 14 amino acids. The germline V gene encodes CDR1 SEHNR and CDR2 FQNEAQ (reference sequence). Here the CDR3 reads CASSSGQGPYEQYF. DNA for the CDR3: TGTGCCAGCAGCTCCGGACAGGGGCCATACGAGCAGTACTTC.

This chain uses TRBV7-9 with TRBJ1-6; 11 positions agree with TRBD1. This CDR3 is built from 15 residues. Germline V gene data show CDR1 as SEHNR and CDR2 as FQNEAQ (reference sequence). The junction had 3 bases not matched to a gene; V was cut back by 4 bases and J by 7 bases. The CDR3 here is CASSWGTGGNSPLHF. CDR3 DNA sequence: TGTGCCAGCAGCTGGGGGACAGGGGGAAATTCACCCCTCCACTTT.

The count of this clone is one. The chain has TRBV6-5 and TRBJ2-2; 9 bases agree with TRBD1. With 5 bases clipped from V and 6 bases from J, the junction kept 7 bases outside the gene matches. CDR1 is MNHEY, CDR2 SVGAGI, per germline. The CDR3 sequence is 15 residues long. This CDR3 reads CASSPTGGAPGELFF. In DNA form, the CDR3 reads TGTGCCAGCAGTCCGACAGGGGGGGCACCCGGGGAGCTGTTTTTT.

The rearrangement uses TRBV5-8 and TRBJ1-4, with a possible D match to TRBD1 (6 bases). This CDR3 contains 14 residues. The V gene lost 5 bases and the J gene lost 8 bases, with 16 bases spanning the gap. CDR1 and CDR2 from the germline V gene are SGHTS and YDEGEE. The chain's CDR3 is CASSTGSLGEKLFF. In DNA, the CDR3 is TGTGCCAGCAGTACAGGGAGTCTGGGAGAAAAACTGTTTTTT.

V and J are TRBV7-2 and TRBJ1-1, with a weak D call TRBD1 (6 bases). V was pared by 4 bases and J by 1 base, with 10 bases between. The CDR3 spans 14 residues. The germline V gene encodes CDR1 SGHTA and CDR2 FQGNSA. The CDR3 coding sequence is TGTGCCAGCAGCTCACAGGGTGCGAACACTGAAGCTTTCTTT. This gives the protein CASSSQGANTEAFF.

V and J are TRBV28 and TRBJ2-5; a weak D match, TRBD1 (6 bases). Germline CDR1 and CDR2: MDHEN and SYDVKM. The CDR3 has 16 residues. Trimming left V 6 bases short and J 5 bases short, with 22 bases between. CDR3 loop: CASRVSILGGFETQYF. The DNA for the CDR3 is TGTGCCAGCAGGGTCTCTATCCTTGGGGGCTTCGAGACCCAGTACTTC. Full variable domain (remainder filled in from reference TRBV28 and TRBJ2-5): DVKVTQSSRYLVKRTGEKVFLECVQDMDHENMFWYRQDPGLGLRLIYFSYDVKMKEKGDIPEGYSVSREKKERFSLILESASTNQTSMYLCASRVSILGGFETQYFGPGTRLLVL.

This chain connects TRBV27 to TRBJ2-2; D gene unclear. Germline CDR1 and CDR2: MNHEY and SMNVEV (reference sequence). V lost 0 bases and J 2 bases, leaving 10 bases between the germline ends. This CDR3 spans 16 amino acids. CDR3 protein: CASSLSLLGNTGELFF. In DNA form, the CDR3 reads TGTGCCAGCAGTTTATCCCTGCTAGGTAACACCGGGGAGCTGTTTTTT.

This sequence joins TRBV27 and TRBJ1-3, with D possibly being TRBD1 (6 bases). The length of the CDR3 is 17 residues. Germline loops: CDR1 MNHEY, CDR2 SMNVEV (reference sequence). V lost 8 bases and J lost 0, with 20 bases in between. CDR3 nucleotide sequence: TGTGCCAGCCCGGACGGACAGACCCCCAACTCTGGAAACACCATATATTTT. It encodes CASPDGQTPNSGNTIYF.

V is TRBV5-4 and J is TRBJ2-3; weak D call: TRBD1 (6 bases). Per the germline V gene, CDR1 is SGHNT and CDR2 is YYREEE (reference sequence). V was trimmed by 4 bases and J by 0 bases, leaving 18 bases between them. The CDR3 sequence is 17 residues long. The CDR3 coding sequence is TGTGCCAGCAGCCCCGGGGCCAGCAGGGGTAGCACAGATACGCAGTATTTT. The encoded protein is CASSPGASRGSTDTQYF.

This clone was picked up a small number of times. This chain joins TRBV10-3 and TRBJ2-3; possible D gene TRBD2, 6 bases. The CDR3 has 13 amino acids. Germline CDR1 ENHRY, CDR2 SYGVKD. V was trimmed by 8 bases and J by 6 bases, leaving 15 bases between them. The CDR3 nucleotides read TGTGCCATCCGGGGGATCTCGAGGGATACGCAGTATTTT. It is translated as CAIRGISRDTQYF.

The V gene is TRBV11-2, the J gene TRBJ1-2; the D gene is possibly TRBD1 (6 bases). V lost 5 bases, J lost 3 bases, and 10 bases lay in between. The CDR3 loop spans 13 amino acids. Germline V lookup: CDR1 SGHAT, CDR2 FQNNGV. The CDR3 nucleotides read TGTGCCAGCAGCAGAAACAGGGACTATGGCTACACCTTC. The encoded protein is CASSRNRDYGYTF.